These 8 T cell receptor beta chains were all obtained from the same sample, sequenced in a study of T cell repertoires in cytomegalovirus infection. Antigens for these TCRs are unknown. TCRdb re-analysed the reads in MiXCR, keeping a single row per CDR3 protein. The sample lists roughly 160,000 distinct CDR3 sequences; approximately 21% were seen once. Sequencing used CD8+ T cells from cultured PBMCs, obtained from culture after CMV antigen stimulation. The receptors were gathered from a human donor in good health (CMV status not recorded). Some clones in this sample may be carry-over from other donors' samples.

The CDR3 DNA reads TGTGCCAGCAGTTTAAATTTCGGGGTTCCCTCCTACGAGCAGTACTTC. As protein: CASSLNFGVPSYEQYF. The V and J genes are TRBV12-3 or TRBV12-4 and TRBJ2-7, with a weak D call TRBD2 (5 bases). The CDR3 consists of 16 residues. Trimming shortened V by 2 bases and J by 0 bases, and 14 bases separated the two germline ends.

This clonotype was observed a few times. The chain carries TRBV6-1 and TRBJ1-2, with a tentative D call TRBD1 (5 bases). Germline CDR1 reads MNHNS; CDR2 reads SASEGT. The V and J ends lost 0 bases and 4 bases respectively, with 18 bases between them. This CDR3 is built from 17 residues. CDR3 protein: CASSEALWGLSRYGYTF. The CDR3 bases are TGTGCCAGCAGTGAAGCATTGTGGGGGTTGTCCCGCTATGGCTACACCTTC.

The genes are TRBV7-8 and TRBJ2-1; 12 bases agree with TRBD2. The CDR3 covers 17 residues. Trimming took 3 bases from V and 4 from J; bases not matched to a gene: 7. Germline CDR1 reads SGHVS; CDR2 reads FQNEAQ. This CDR3 is CASSLASGGAQYNEQFF. Written as DNA, the CDR3 is TGTGCCAGCAGCTTGGCTAGCGGGGGGGCCCAATACAATGAGCAGTTCTTC.

The chain recombines TRBV5-1 with TRBJ2-1; TRBD2 matches at 13 bases. The CDR3 is 15 residues long. V was pared by 4 bases and J by 11 bases, with 9 bases of the junction left unmatched. In germline, CDR1 is SGHRS, CDR2 YFSETQ. CDR3 sequence: CASSDLGTSGDQQFF. CDR3 sequence (DNA): TGCGCCAGCAGCGATCTCGGGACTAGCGGGGATCAGCAGTTCTTC. The full variable domain, its missing parts supplied by reference TRBV5-1 and TRBJ2-1, is KAGVTQTPRYLIKTRGQQVTLSCSPISGHRSVSWYQQTPGQGLQFLFEYFSETQRNKGNFPGRFSGRQFSNSRSEMNVSTLELGDSALYLCASSDLGTSGDQQFFGPGTRLTVL.

A few counts support this clonotype. The chain couples TRBV12-3 or TRBV12-4 to TRBJ2-5; D might be TRBD1 (6 bases). V was shortened by 6 bases and J by 5 bases, with 13 bases between the two germline ends. CDR3 length: 13 residues. The CDR3: CASRPGDSETQYF. In DNA form, the CDR3 reads TGTGCCAGCAGACCAGGGGATTCGGAGACCCAGTACTTC.

This chain connects TRBV7-3 to TRBJ1-2; 9 nucleotides agree with TRBD1. V was pared by 4 bases and J by 2 bases, with 5 bases of the junction left unmatched. There are 15 residues in the CDR3. Germline V CDR1 and CDR2: SGHTA, FQGTGA. CDR3 loop: CASSSLQGANYGYTF. Here the CDR3 DNA reads TGTGCCAGCAGCTCCCTACAGGGGGCAAACTATGGCTACACCTTC.

The chain recombines TRBV6-1 with TRBJ2-6; D possibly uses TRBD1 or TRBD2 (5 bases each). Germline V gene sequence: CDR1 MNHNS, CDR2 SASEGT. This CDR3 has 16 amino acids. Trimming shortened V by 6 bases and J by 5 bases, and 17 bases separated the two germline ends. The CDR3 protein is CASRNPGSSRANVLTF. The DNA of the CDR3 is TGTGCCAGCAGAAATCCAGGGAGTTCTAGGGCCAACGTCCTGACTTTC.

The table lists this clonotype with a few counts. The J gene is TRBJ1-2, the V gene TRBV7-4; D is uncertain. The germline V and J ends were trimmed by 0 bases and 7 bases, with 6 bases remaining between them. CDR1 and CDR2 (germline): SGHVT, SQSDAQ. The CDR3 consists of 12 residues. The CDR3 loop reads CASSLANLGYTF. As DNA, the CDR3 is TGTGCCAGCAGCTTAGCGAATCTTGGCTACACCTTC.